The T cell receptor beta chain described here comes from a study of T cell responses to AZD1222 COVID-19 vaccine. Study-wide findings and caveats: Repertoire sampling was restricted to post-peak T cell response timepoints.

The germline V gene has CDR1 GTSNPN and CDR2 SVGIG (reference sequence). Trimming took off 0 bases at V and 0 bases at J, with 9 bases between the two ends. This CDR3 has 14 amino acids. Measured with immunoSEQ multiplex PCR; TCRdb has only the in-frame clones, and not every one. The sample holds about 200,000 clones; about 86% are singletons and the top ten take around 7.9%. About this clone itself: What it binds is not known.

This clonotype originated in an adult in good health. The chain joins TRBV30 to TRBJ2-7; D is uncertain. Sequenced material: peripheral blood, taken on day 0 of AZD1222 vaccination. CDR3 nucleotide sequence: TGTGCCTGGAGTGTACCAGGCATCTCCTACGAGCAGTACTTC. Translated: CAWSVPGISYEQYF.